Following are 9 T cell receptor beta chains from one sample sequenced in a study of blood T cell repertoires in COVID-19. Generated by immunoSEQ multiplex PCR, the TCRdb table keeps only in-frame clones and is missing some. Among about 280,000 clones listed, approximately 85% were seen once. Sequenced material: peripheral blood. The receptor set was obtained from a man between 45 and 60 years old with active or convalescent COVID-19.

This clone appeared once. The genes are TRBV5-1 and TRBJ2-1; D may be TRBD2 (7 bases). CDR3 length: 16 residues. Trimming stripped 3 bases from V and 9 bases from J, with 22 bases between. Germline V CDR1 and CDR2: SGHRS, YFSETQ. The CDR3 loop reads CASSSAFGGADSEQFF. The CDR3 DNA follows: TGCGCCAGCAGCTCGGCCTTTGGGGGGGCGGACAGTGAGCAGTTCTTC.

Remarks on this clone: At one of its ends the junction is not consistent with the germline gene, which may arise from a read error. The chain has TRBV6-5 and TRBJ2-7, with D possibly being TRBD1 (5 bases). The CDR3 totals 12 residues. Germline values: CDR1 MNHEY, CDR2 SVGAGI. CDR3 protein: CHPQGLSYEQYF. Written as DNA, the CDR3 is TGCCACCCCCAGGGCCTTTCCTACGAGCAGTACTTC.

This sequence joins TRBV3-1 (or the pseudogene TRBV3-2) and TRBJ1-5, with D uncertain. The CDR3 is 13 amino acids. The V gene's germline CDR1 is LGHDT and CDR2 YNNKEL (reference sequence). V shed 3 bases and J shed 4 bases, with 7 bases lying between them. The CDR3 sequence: CASSQRNNQPQHF. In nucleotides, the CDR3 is TGTGCCAGCAGCCAGAGAAATAATCAGCCCCAGCATTTT.

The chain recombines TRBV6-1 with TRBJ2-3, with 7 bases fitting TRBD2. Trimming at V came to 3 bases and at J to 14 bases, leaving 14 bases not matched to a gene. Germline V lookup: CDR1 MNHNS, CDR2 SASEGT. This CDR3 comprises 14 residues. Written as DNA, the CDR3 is TGTGCCAGCAGTGAGGGGGGGTTAGATCGAGTTCGGTATTTT. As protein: CASSEGGLDRVRYF.

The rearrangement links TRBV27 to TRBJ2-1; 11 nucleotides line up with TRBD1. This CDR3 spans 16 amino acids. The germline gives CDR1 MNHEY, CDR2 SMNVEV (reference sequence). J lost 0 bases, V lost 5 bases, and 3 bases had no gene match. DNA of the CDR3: TGTGCCAGCAGTCTTGGGACAGGGGGCTCCTACAATGAGCAGTTCTTC. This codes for CASSLGTGGSYNEQFF.

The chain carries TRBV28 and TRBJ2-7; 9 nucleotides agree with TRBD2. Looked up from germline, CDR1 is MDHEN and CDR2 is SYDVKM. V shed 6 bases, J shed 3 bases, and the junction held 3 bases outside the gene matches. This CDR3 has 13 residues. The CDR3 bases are TGTGCCAGCAGGTTAGCGGGGGTCTACGAGCAGTACTTC. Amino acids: CASRLAGVYEQYF. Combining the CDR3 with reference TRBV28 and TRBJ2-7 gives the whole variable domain DVKVTQSSRYLVKRTGEKVFLECVQDMDHENMFWYRQDPGLGLRLIYFSYDVKMKEKGDIPEGYSVSREKKERFSLILESASTNQTSMYLCASRLAGVYEQYFGPGTRLTVT.

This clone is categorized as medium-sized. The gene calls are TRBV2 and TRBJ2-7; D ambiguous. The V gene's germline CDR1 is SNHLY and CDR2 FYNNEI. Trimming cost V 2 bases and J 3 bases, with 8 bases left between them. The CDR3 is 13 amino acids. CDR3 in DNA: TGTGCCAGCAGTGAAAATTCTTTCTACGAGCAGTACTTC. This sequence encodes CASSENSFYEQYF.

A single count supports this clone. In DNA, the CDR3 is TGTGCCAGCAGTGATCTGAACACCGGGGAGCTGTTTTTT. Translation gives CASSDLNTGELFF. The chain combines TRBV25-1 with TRBJ2-2, with D unclear. Germline CDR1 MGHDK, CDR2 SYGVNS. Trimming left V 3 bases short and J 1 base short, with 3 bases between. CDR3 length equals 13 residues.

DNA for the CDR3: TGTGCCAGCAGCCGCACTCCGCCGGGACTAGCGATCTACAATGAGCAGTTCTTC. It yields the protein CASSRTPPGLAIYNEQFF. The V call is TRBV7-6, the J call TRBJ2-1; 10 bases line up with TRBD2. With 5 bases clipped from V and 3 bases from J, the junction kept 13 bases outside the gene matches. Germline V gene data show CDR1 as SGHVS and CDR2 as FNYEAQ. The CDR3 is 18 amino acids.